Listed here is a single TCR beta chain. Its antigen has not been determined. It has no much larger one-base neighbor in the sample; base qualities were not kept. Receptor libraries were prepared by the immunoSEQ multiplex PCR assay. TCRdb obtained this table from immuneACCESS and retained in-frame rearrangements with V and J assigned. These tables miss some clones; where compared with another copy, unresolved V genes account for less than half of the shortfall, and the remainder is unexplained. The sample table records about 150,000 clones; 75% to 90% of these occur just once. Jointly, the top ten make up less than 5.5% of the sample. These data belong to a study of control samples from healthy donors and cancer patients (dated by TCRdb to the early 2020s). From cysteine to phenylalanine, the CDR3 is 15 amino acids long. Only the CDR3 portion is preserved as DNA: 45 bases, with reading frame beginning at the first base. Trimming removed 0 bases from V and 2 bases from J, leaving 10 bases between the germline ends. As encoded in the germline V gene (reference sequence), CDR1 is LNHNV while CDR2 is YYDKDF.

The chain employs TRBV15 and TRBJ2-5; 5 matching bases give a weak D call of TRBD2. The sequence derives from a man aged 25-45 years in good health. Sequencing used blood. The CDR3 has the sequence CATSRDSGIQETQYF. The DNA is TGTGCCACCAGCAGAGATTCCGGGATTCAAGAGACCCAGTACTTC. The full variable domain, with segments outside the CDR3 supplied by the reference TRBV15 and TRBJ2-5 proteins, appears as DAMVIQNPRYQVTQFGKPVTLSCSQTLNHNVMYWYQQKSSQAPKLLFHYYDKDFNNEADTPDNFQSRRPNTSFCFLDIRSPGLGDTAMYLCATSRDSGIQETQYFGPGTRLLVL.